Listed below are T cell receptor beta chains from one sample, sequenced in a study of cytotoxic CD8 clonotypes in ibrutinib-treated CLL. TCRdb's table, derived via immunoSEQ multiplex PCR, lists solely in-frame clones and lacks some. The data show 150,000 to 200,000 clones, 70% to 85% seen once. The specimen comprised PBMCs, sampled after 12 months of ibrutinib treatment. The receptors come from a human donor with chronic lymphocytic leukemia. Both conserved end residues are part of each CDR3. A D gene is named only where the DNA matches it firmly. Size is omitted from some rows. Given values are once, few, many or a class for expanded clones.

V gene: TRBV9; clone size: -; J gene: TRBJ1-4; D gene: -; CDR3 DNA: TGTGCCAGCAGCCTCTCCTTCGGGGCTAATGAAAAACTGTTTTTT; CDR3 protein: CASSLSFGANEKLFF
V gene: TRBV7-8; clone size: -; J gene: TRBJ2-7; D gene: -; CDR3 DNA: TGTGCCAGCAGCTTAGGGGAGTTCCGGGAGCAGTACTTC; CDR3 protein: CASSLGEFREQYF
V gene: TRBV6-4; clone size: -; J gene: TRBJ2-5; D gene: TRBD2; CDR3 DNA: TGTGCCAGCAGTGCGACTAGCGGGTTGCGAGAGACCCAGTACTTC; CDR3 protein: CASSATSGLRETQYF
V gene: TRBV5-1; clone size: -; J gene: TRBJ2-6; D gene: -; CDR3 DNA: TGCGCCAGCAGCTTGGCGACCGCCAAGGTGGGGATGACTGGGGCCAACGTCCTGACTTTC; CDR3 protein: CASSLATAKVGMTGANVLTF
V gene: TRBV6-5; clone size: -; J gene: TRBJ1-5; D gene: -; CDR3 DNA: TGTGCCAGCAGTTACCCCAGGGGCAATCAGCCCCAGCATTTT; CDR3 protein: CASSYPRGNQPQHF
V gene: TRBV11-2; clone size: -; J gene: TRBJ1-1; D gene: -; CDR3 DNA: TGTGCCAGCAGCTTACCCAACACTGAAGCTTTCTTT; CDR3 protein: CASSLPNTEAFF
V gene: TRBV28; clone size: -; J gene: TRBJ2-3; D gene: TRBD1; CDR3 DNA: TGTGCCAGCAGGGACAGGGTATGGACTGGCACAGATACGCAGTATTTT; CDR3 protein: CASRDRVWTGTDTQYF
V gene: TRBV7-7; clone size: -; J gene: TRBJ2-3; D gene: -; CDR3 DNA: TGTGCTAGCAGCTCACATGAATACACAGATACGCAGTATTTT; CDR3 protein: CASSSHEYTDTQYF
V gene: TRBV9; clone size: once; J gene: TRBJ1-2; D gene: -; CDR3 DNA: TGTGCCAGCAGCTTGCGGGACTATGGCTACACCTTC; CDR3 protein: CASSLRDYGYTF
V gene: TRBV6-5; clone size: -; J gene: TRBJ1-4; D gene: -; CDR3 DNA: TGTGCCAGCAGTTCCGGATCAACTAATGAAAAACTGTTTTTT; CDR3 protein: CASSSGSTNEKLFF
V gene: TRBV5-6; clone size: -; J gene: TRBJ1-5; D gene: -; CDR3 DNA: TGTGCCAGCAGCTTTTTTGGATTGGGACAAGTTAGCAATCAGCCCCAGCATTTT; CDR3 protein: CASSFFGLGQVSNQPQHF
V gene: TRBV7-2; clone size: -; J gene: TRBJ1-2; D gene: -; CDR3 DNA: TGTGCCAGCAGCTTAGCTCAGGACTATGGCTACACCTTC; CDR3 protein: CASSLAQDYGYTF
V gene: TRBV7-2; clone size: few; J gene: TRBJ1-2; D gene: -; CDR3 DNA: TGTGCCAGCAGCTTGGACGGGGCGACTCCCTACACCTTC; CDR3 protein: CASSLDGATPYTF
V gene: TRBV6-5; clone size: once; J gene: TRBJ2-7; D gene: TRBD2; CDR3 DNA: TGTGCCAGCAGTTATGGACTAGCGGGGGGGGTCTACGAGCAGTACTTC; CDR3 protein: CASSYGLAGGVYEQYF
V gene: TRBV14; clone size: -; J gene: TRBJ2-1; D gene: -; CDR3 DNA: TGTGCCAGCAGCCCCTTGGACAGACCCTACAATGAGCAGTTCTTC; CDR3 protein: CASSPLDRPYNEQFF
V gene: TRBV4-2; clone size: -; J gene: TRBJ1-5; D gene: TRBD1; CDR3 DNA: TGTGCCAGCAGCCAAGATCGGGACAGGGGTCGTCAGCCCCAGCATTTT; CDR3 protein: CASSQDRDRGRQPQHF
V gene: TRBV5-1; clone size: -; J gene: TRBJ2-7; D gene: -; CDR3 DNA: TGCGCCAGCAGCCTAGACACCAGGGGCAACGAGCAGTACTTC; CDR3 protein: CASSLDTRGNEQYF
V gene: TRBV7-2; clone size: few; J gene: TRBJ1-4; D gene: -; CDR3 DNA: TGTGCCAGCAGCTTAGAAATTAGGGGGAAACTGTTTTTT; CDR3 protein: CASSLEIRGKLFF
V gene: TRBV15; clone size: -; J gene: TRBJ2-7; D gene: -; CDR3 DNA: TGTGCCACCAGCAGAGGCAGGGACACCTACGAGCAGTACTTC; CDR3 protein: CATSRGRDTYEQYF
V gene: TRBV4-3; clone size: few; J gene: TRBJ2-7; D gene: TRBD1; CDR3 DNA: TGCGCCAGCAGCCGTCAGACAGGGAACGAGCAGTACTTC; CDR3 protein: CASSRQTGNEQYF
V gene: TRBV18; clone size: once; J gene: TRBJ1-1; D gene: -; CDR3 DNA: TGTGCCAGCTCACACACCACTGAAGCTTTCTTT; CDR3 protein: CASSHTTEAFF
V gene: TRBV7-2; clone size: -; J gene: TRBJ2-5; D gene: TRBD2; CDR3 DNA: TGTGCCAGCAGTCCGACTAGCGGAGGGGAGACCCAGTACTTC; CDR3 protein: CASSPTSGGETQYF
V gene: TRBV30; clone size: -; J gene: TRBJ2-3; D gene: -; CDR3 DNA: TGTGCCTCCAAGCGAGGGACAGATACGCAGTATTTT; CDR3 protein: CASKRGTDTQYF
V gene: TRBV10-3; clone size: -; J gene: TRBJ2-5; D gene: TRBD2; CDR3 DNA: TGTGCCATCAGTGCTAGCGGCCAAGAGACCCAGTACTTC; CDR3 protein: CAISASGQETQYF
V gene: TRBV7-2; clone size: -; J gene: TRBJ2-7; D gene: -; CDR3 DNA: TGTGCCAGCAGCGGGACCCGTCGGGAGCAGTACTTC; CDR3 protein: CASSGTRREQYF
V gene: TRBV28; clone size: -; J gene: TRBJ2-7; D gene: -; CDR3 DNA: TGTGCCAGCAGTTTGACCTCCCAATTTGGGTACGAGCAGTACTTC; CDR3 protein: CASSLTSQFGYEQYF
V gene: TRBV7-7; clone size: once; J gene: TRBJ2-5; D gene: -; CDR3 DNA: TGTGCCAGCAGCCGGACAGAACGCCAAGAGACCCAGTACTTC; CDR3 protein: CASSRTERQETQYF
V gene: TRBV7-9; clone size: once; J gene: TRBJ1-1; D gene: TRBD1; CDR3 DNA: TGTGCCAGCACCAGGGGGACGAACACTGAAGCTTTCTTT; CDR3 protein: CASTRGTNTEAFF
V gene: TRBV19; clone size: -; J gene: TRBJ1-5; D gene: TRBD1; CDR3 DNA: TGTGCCAGTAGTACCTACCCCGGGACAGGGAAGCCCCAGCATTTT; CDR3 protein: CASSTYPGTGKPQHF
V gene: TRBV4-1; clone size: -; J gene: TRBJ1-2; D gene: -; CDR3 DNA: TGCGCCAGCAGCCGAGAGGGGCAGCGAGCTAACTATGGCTACACCTTC; CDR3 protein: CASSREGQRANYGYTF
V gene: TRBV6-5; clone size: -; J gene: TRBJ2-1; D gene: TRBD1; CDR3 DNA: TGTGCCAGCAGGACCGGGACAGGGTCTTACAATGAGCAGTTCTTC; CDR3 protein: CASRTGTGSYNEQFF
V gene: TRBV7-9; clone size: -; J gene: TRBJ1-3; D gene: -; CDR3 DNA: TGTGCCAGCAGCTTAGGGGGATGGACTGCTGGAAACACCATATATTTT; CDR3 protein: CASSLGGWTAGNTIYF
V gene: TRBV9; clone size: many; J gene: TRBJ2-1; D gene: TRBD2; CDR3 DNA: TGTGCCAGCAGCCCGCGACTAGCGGGGGGTAATGAGCAGTTCTTC; CDR3 protein: CASSPRLAGGNEQFF
V gene: TRBV14; clone size: -; J gene: TRBJ2-3; D gene: TRBD2; CDR3 DNA: TGTGCCAGCAGCCTAGGGACTAGCGGACCCACAGATACGCAGTATTTT; CDR3 protein: CASSLGTSGPTDTQYF
V gene: TRBV6-6; clone size: once; J gene: TRBJ2-5; D gene: TRBD1; CDR3 DNA: TGTGCCAGCAGTTACAGGGGGCTCGAGACCCAGTACTTC; CDR3 protein: CASSYRGLETQYF
V gene: TRBV18; clone size: -; J gene: TRBJ1-4; D gene: -; CDR3 DNA: TGTGCCAGCTCACCTTCGCAGGGATCTGAAAAACTGTTTTTT; CDR3 protein: CASSPSQGSEKLFF
V gene: TRBV7-2; clone size: -; J gene: TRBJ1-1; D gene: TRBD1; CDR3 DNA: TGTGCCAGCAGCTGGATTACAGGGGGGAGTAGCACTGAAGCTTTCTTT; CDR3 protein: CASSWITGGSSTEAFF
V gene: TRBV6-1; clone size: once; J gene: TRBJ2-1; D gene: -; CDR3 DNA: TGTGCCAGCAGTGAAAGCCTCGTAACCTCTATGGGTGAGCAGTTCTTC; CDR3 protein: CASSESLVTSMGEQFF
V gene: TRBV18; clone size: -; J gene: TRBJ2-7; D gene: -; CDR3 DNA: TGTGCCAGCTCACCATTGGCCAATCACGAGCAGTACTTC; CDR3 protein: CASSPLANHEQYF
V gene: TRBV28; clone size: once; J gene: TRBJ1-2; D gene: -; CDR3 DNA: TGTGCCAGCAGTTCCAGGGTTGTCAACTATGGCTACACCTTC; CDR3 protein: CASSSRVVNYGYTF
V gene: TRBV15; clone size: -; J gene: TRBJ1-2; D gene: -; CDR3 DNA: TGTGCCACCAGCAGAGCGTCAAGTAACTATGGCTACACCTTC; CDR3 protein: CATSRASSNYGYTF
V gene: TRBV30; clone size: -; J gene: TRBJ1-5; D gene: TRBD1; CDR3 DNA: TGTGCCTGGAGTGTAGGGGGCAGTCAGCCCCAGCATTTT; CDR3 protein: CAWSVGGSQPQHF
V gene: TRBV21-1; clone size: -; J gene: TRBJ2-5; D gene: -; CDR3 DNA: TGTGCCAGCAGCAAAGGTAGCCCCTCCCACGAGAAAGAGACCCAGTACTTC; CDR3 protein: CASSKGSPSHEKETQYF
V gene: TRBV28; clone size: -; J gene: TRBJ1-5; D gene: -; CDR3 DNA: TGTGCCAGCAGCCCCGGTAGACGGGGATGGCCCTGGCAGCCCCAGCATTTT; CDR3 protein: CASSPGRRGWPWQPQHF
V gene: TRBV1; clone size: -; J gene: TRBJ2-2; D gene: -; CDR3 DNA: TGCACCAGCAGCCGCGAGACTTCCCCCACCGGGGAGCTGTTTTTT; CDR3 protein: CTSSRETSPTGELFF
V gene: TRBV11-2; clone size: -; J gene: TRBJ1-2; D gene: TRBD1; CDR3 DNA: TGTGCCAGCGCGTCCGGGACAGCCGACTATGGCTACACCTTC; CDR3 protein: CASASGTADYGYTF